Each of the 27 T cell receptor beta chains below was sequenced from the same sample in a study of cytomegalovirus exposure and HLA in healthy donors. Primers included in the PCR were 60 Vbeta and 13 Jbeta primers. The table came from immunoSEQ multiplex PCR; TCRdb's copy has only in-frame clones and leaves some out. The sample consists of roughly 180,000 clones, roughly 77% of them appearing once. The sequenced sample consisted of PBMCs. The receptors originated from a woman in her 30s in good health and CMV-seronegative.

The rearrangement joins TRBV18 to TRBJ1-1, with 9 bases lining up with TRBD1. With 0 bases clipped from V and 1 base from J, the junction kept 6 bases outside the gene matches. Germline CDR1 and CDR2: KGHSH and LQKENI. This CDR3 region has 17 residues. CDR3 sequence: CASSPPNRGPGNTEAFF. For the CDR3, the DNA is TGTGCCAGCTCACCACCAAACAGGGGGCCAGGGAACACTGAAGCTTTCTTT. Drawing the rest from reference TRBV18 and TRBJ1-1, the complete variable domain is NAGVMQNPRHLVRRRGQEARLRCSPMKGHSHVYWYRQLPEEGLKFMVYLQKENIIDESGMPKERFSAEFPKEGPSILRIQQVVRGDSAAYFCASSPPNRGPGNTEAFFGQGTRLTVV.

V and J are TRBV9 and TRBJ2-3, with 13 nucleotides matching TRBD2. V lost 3 bases and J lost 4; bases outside the gene matches: 2. CDR3 length equals 15 residues. CDR1 and CDR2 (germline): SGDLS, YYNGEE. The CDR3 nucleotides are TGTGCCAGCAGCGCACTAGCGGGGGGGCCAGATACGCAGTATTTT. Protein: CASSALAGGPDTQYF.

This clone was counted between two and nine times. V usage is TRBV10-1 and J usage is TRBJ2-1, with 7 bases lining up with TRBD1. CDR3 length: 14 residues. J was trimmed by 5 bases and V by 0 bases; bases with no gene match: 1. Germline CDR1 is WNHNN and CDR2 is SYGVQD (reference sequence). The CDR3 region has the DNA TGCGCCAGCAGTGAGTCGGGACAGAACAATGAGCAGTTCTTC. Residues: CASSESGQNNEQFF.

V is TRBV9 and J is TRBJ1-1; D uncertain. This CDR3 has 15 residues. Deletions cut 4 bases from V and 0 bases from J, with 13 bases between. Germline CDR1 is SGDLS and CDR2 is YYNGEE. The CDR3 DNA reads TGTGCCAGCAGCTCCGGAGGGCATTTGAACACTGAAGCTTTCTTT. Translating it yields CASSSGGHLNTEAFF.

J is TRBJ2-7 and V is TRBV19, with 7 nucleotides matching TRBD1. This CDR3 spans 15 amino acids. The V and J ends lost 3 bases and 0 bases, in that order; junction bases with no gene match: 5. Germline values: CDR1 LNHDA, CDR2 SQIVND (reference sequence). The CDR3 spells CASSIAGGSSYEQYF. The CDR3 DNA reads TGTGCCAGTAGTATTGCAGGGGGTAGCTCCTACGAGCAGTACTTC.

The rearrangement links TRBV7-2 to TRBJ1-4, with TRBD1 matching 7 bases. The CDR3 runs to 15 residues. Trimming took 5 bases from V and 3 from J; bases not matched to a gene: 6. Germline CDR1 reads SGHTA; CDR2 reads FQGNSA. The CDR3 loop is CASSPTGSANEKLFF. CDR3 DNA: TGTGCCAGCAGCCCGACAGGGTCGGCTAATGAAAAACTGTTTTTT. The whole variable domain, remainder taken from reference TRBV7-2 and TRBJ1-4, is GAGVSQSPSNKVTEKGKDVELRCDPISGHTALYWYRQSLGQGLEFLIYFQGNSAPDKSGLPSDRFSAERTGGSVSTLTIQRTQQEDSAVYLCASSPTGSANEKLFFGSGTQLSVL.

The chain recombines TRBV18 with TRBJ1-1; weak D call: TRBD1 (5 bases). Trimming shortened V by 2 bases and J by 1 base, and 11 bases separated the two germline ends. The CDR3 has 15 amino acids. Germline lookup yields CDR1 KGHSH and CDR2 LQKENI. Here the CDR3 reads CASSPNRQPNTEAFF. The CDR3 nucleotides read TGTGCCAGCTCACCAAATAGACAGCCGAACACTGAAGCTTTCTTT.

The rearrangement joins TRBV6-5 to TRBJ1-2; maybe TRBD1 (6 bases). Trimming stripped 5 bases from V and 8 bases from J, with 21 bases between. In germline, CDR1 is MNHEY, CDR2 SVGAGI. This CDR3 is built from 15 residues. The DNA of the CDR3 is TGTGCCAGCAGTCAACAGGGATCTAGGGTGAAGGGCTACACCTTC. Protein: CASSQQGSRVKGYTF.

The sample holds a few counts of this clone. The chain links TRBV19 to TRBJ1-5, with TRBD1 identical over 9 bases. V dropped 4 bases and J dropped 0; count of bases not matched to a gene: 1. The CDR3 runs to 15 residues. The germline gives CDR1 LNHDA, CDR2 SQIVND (reference sequence). The CDR3 nucleotides are TGTGCCAGTAGTAGGGACAGGGATAGCAATCAGCCCCAGCATTTT. Amino acids: CASSRDRDSNQPQHF.

The chain recombines TRBV7-6 with TRBJ2-1, with 9 nucleotides matching TRBD2. CDR1 and CDR2 from the germline V gene are SGHVS and FNYEAQ. The CDR3 consists of 17 residues. Germline trimming cut 4 bases from V and 2 bases from J; bases unmatched to any gene: 9. CDR3 protein: CASSSEAGTSPYNEQFF. The CDR3 DNA sequence: TGTGCCAGCAGCTCAGAGGCCGGGACTAGCCCCTACAATGAGCAGTTCTTC.

The V call is TRBV28, the J call TRBJ2-3; D is unclear. The CDR3 has 11 amino acids. V was pared by 4 bases and J by 7 bases, with 6 bases between. Germline CDR1 MDHEN, CDR2 SYDVKM. In DNA form, the CDR3 reads TGTGCCAGCAGTTCCGGGTATACGCAGTATTTT. It is translated as CASSSGYTQYF.

The chain is built from TRBV6-5 and TRBJ1-2, with 7 bases identical to TRBD1. Germline V CDR1 and CDR2: MNHEY, SVGAGI. V lost 5 bases and J lost 5; bases outside the gene matches: 11. This CDR3 contains 15 residues. The CDR3 reads CASSPEETGSYGYTF. The CDR3 coding sequence is TGTGCCAGCAGTCCCGAGGAGACAGGGAGTTATGGCTACACCTTC.

CDR3 protein: CASSVDPVAKSYEQYF. As DNA, the CDR3 is TGTGCCAGCAGCGTAGATCCAGTAGCGAAATCCTACGAGCAGTACTTC. V and J are TRBV9 and TRBJ2-7, with D possibly being TRBD2 (5 bases). The CDR3 is 16 residues long. Germline CDR1 SGDLS, CDR2 YYNGEE. The V end lost 0 bases, the J end lost 1 base, and 14 bases lay between the germline ends.

This chain connects TRBV19 to TRBJ2-7; D call uncertain. CDR1 LNHDA and CDR2 SQIVND come from the germline V gene (reference sequence). V lost 3 bases to trimming and J lost 2 bases, with 8 bases between them. This CDR3 spans 13 amino acids. CDR3 region: CASSMGSTYEQYF. CDR3 bases: TGTGCCAGTAGTATGGGCAGTACCTACGAGCAGTACTTC.

A remark on this clone: Other DNA sequences in the same sample also yield this CDR3. The rearrangement uses TRBV6-5 and TRBJ1-1; 10 bases are shared with TRBD1. V lost 6 bases, J lost 5 bases, and 3 bases stayed unmatched. The germline V gene has CDR1 MNHEY and CDR2 SVGAGI. The CDR3 is 13 residues long. CDR3 bases: TGTGCCAGCAGGAGGACAGGGGGAACTGAAGCTTTCTTT. Its translation: CASRRTGGTEAFF.

This chain links TRBV6-5 with TRBJ1-2; 8 bases fit TRBD1. The V gene end was trimmed by 6 bases and the J gene end by 7 bases; junction bases not matched to a gene: 7. Looked up from germline, CDR1 is MNHEY and CDR2 is SVGAGI. This CDR3 is 13 amino acids long. DNA of the CDR3: TGTGCCAGCAGACCCGGACAGGGTCTTGGCTACACCTTC. It is translated as CASRPGQGLGYTF.

The rearrangement links TRBV5-8 to TRBJ2-2; TRBD1 matches at 8 bases. The J segment lost 4 bases and the V segment lost 5 bases, leaving 4 bases of the junction unmatched. Looked up from germline, CDR1 is SGHTS and CDR2 is YDEGEE. The CDR3 loop spans 14 amino acids. This CDR3 reads CASSRTGFTGELFF. For the CDR3, the DNA is TGTGCCAGCAGTCGGACAGGGTTCACCGGGGAGCTGTTTTTT.

The J gene is TRBJ2-1, the V gene TRBV14; 8 bases are a match to TRBD2. The V segment lost 0 bases and the J segment 6 bases; nucleotides outside the gene matches: 10. The CDR3 loop spans 17 amino acids. Germline-derived CDR1 and CDR2 are SGHDN and FVKESK. This CDR3 is CASSQDIGLAKVNEQFF. The CDR3 bases are TGTGCCAGCAGCCAAGATATAGGACTAGCCAAAGTCAATGAGCAGTTCTTC.

The genes are TRBV29-1 and TRBJ1-1; D is perhaps TRBD1 (5 bases). Trimming cost V 7 bases and J 0 bases, with 12 bases left between them. The CDR3 contains 13 residues. Germline V lookup: CDR1 SQVTM, CDR2 ANQGSEA. DNA for the CDR3: TGCAGCGCCTCCGCGGACATGAACACTGAAGCTTTCTTT. Protein sequence: CSASADMNTEAFF.

Comment on this clone: At one boundary the junction diverges from the germline segment, which might be a read error. The chain combines TRBV5-1 with TRBJ1-6; 7 nucleotides line up with TRBD1. Germline lookup yields CDR1 SGHRS and CDR2 YFSETQ. The CDR3 is 13 residues long. CDR3 amino acids: CASSITPTGDRLF. DNA of the CDR3: TGCGCCAGCAGCATTACTCCTACAGGGGACAGACTCTTT.

Note on this clone: The same CDR3 arises from other DNA sequences in this sample as well. V usage is TRBV6-5 and J usage is TRBJ1-1; 11 nucleotides agree with TRBD1. V lost 9 bases to trimming and J lost 7 bases; unmatched junction nucleotides: 4. The germline V gene encodes CDR1 MNHEY and CDR2 SVGAGI. This CDR3 has 12 residues. The CDR3 loop reads CASGQGALEAFF. Here the CDR3 DNA reads TGTGCCAGTGGACAGGGGGCGCTTGAAGCTTTCTTT.

J is TRBJ2-1 and V is TRBV6-5; 7 bases match TRBD2. Germline V gene data show CDR1 as MNHEY and CDR2 as SVGAGI. This CDR3 is built from 16 residues. V lost 0 bases and J lost 0; bases outside the gene matches: 2. This CDR3 reads CASSYSPSGSYNEQFF. In DNA, the CDR3 is TGTGCCAGCAGTTACTCGCCTAGCGGCTCCTACAATGAGCAGTTCTTC.

The J gene is TRBJ1-3, the V gene TRBV6-1, with unresolved D. Between the trimmed V and J ends, which lost 4 bases and 4 bases, there was a span of 14 bases. The CDR3 consists of 15 residues. CDR1 is MNHNS and CDR2 is SASEGT in the germline V gene. CDR3 DNA: TGTGCCAGCAGTGCTCGGACGGCGGGGGGAAACACCATATATTTT. The encoded protein is CASSARTAGGNTIYF.

The chain is built from TRBV10-3 and TRBJ2-2; TRBD2 matches at 8 bases. The germline CDR1 and CDR2 sequences are ENHRY and SYGVKD. The V and J ends lost 6 bases and 6 bases, in that order; junction bases with no gene match: 18. The CDR3 consists of 18 residues. CDR3 region: CAISERGTNNLGSGELFF. The CDR3 DNA reads TGTGCCATCAGCGAGCGGGGGACCAATAACCTGGGGTCCGGGGAGCTGTTTTTT.

The V and J genes are TRBV5-1 and TRBJ2-2; 11 bases match TRBD2. Germline CDR1 is SGHRS and CDR2 is YFSETQ. V lost 3 bases, J lost 0 bases, and 4 bases stayed unmatched. The CDR3 runs to 17 residues. DNA of the CDR3: TGCGCCAGCAGCTCGGGACTAGCGGACGCGAACACCGGGGAGCTGTTTTTT. This encodes CASSSGLADANTGELFF. Full variable domain (remainder filled in from reference TRBV5-1 and TRBJ2-2): KAGVTQTPRYLIKTRGQQVTLSCSPISGHRSVSWYQQTPGQGLQFLFEYFSETQRNKGNFPGRFSGRQFSNSRSEMNVSTLELGDSALYLCASSSGLADANTGELFFGEGSRLTVL.

The gene calls are TRBV5-1 and TRBJ1-4; no clear D. V was clipped by 4 bases and J by 2 bases, with 9 bases between them. The CDR3 extends over 14 amino acids. CDR1 and CDR2 (germline): SGHRS, YFSETQ. The DNA of the CDR3 is TGCGCCAGCAGCGTCGGAGGGACTAATGAAAAACTGTTTTTT. Protein: CASSVGGTNEKLFF.

This sequence joins TRBV27 and TRBJ2-7; weak D call: TRBD2 (5 bases). The CDR3 runs 15 residues. Trimming shortened V by 5 bases and J by 1 base, and 15 bases separated the two germline ends. Germline values: CDR1 MNHEY, CDR2 SMNVEV (reference sequence). The chain's CDR3 is CASSPRVHGSYEQYF. In DNA, the CDR3 is TGTGCCAGCAGTCCGCGGGTCCATGGGTCCTACGAGCAGTACTTC.